One T cell receptor (beta chain) is described in this entry. Its antigen has not been determined. Per-nucleotide qualities are absent, and no much larger clonotype sits a single base away. This sample was included in a study of yellow fever vaccine responses in identical twins (dated by TCRdb to 2016 to 2018). For context, the study as a whole: In the study, vaccine-responding T cell clones were precisely tracked in identical twins.

Libraries were constructed by RT-PCR. This sample was sequenced with an Illumina HiSeq 2500. TCRdb ran its own pipeline on the public reads, namely fastp trimming at Q25 and MiXCR clone calling, and kept in-frame beta chains. CDR3 protein sequences are deduplicated, and each keeps its most common genes and DNA. The sample table records about 17,000 distinct CDR3 sequences; nearly 70% of these occur just once. The top ten clones comprise less than 2.5% of the sample. The paper's findings and limits, for the study overall: The T cell response to vaccination in identical twins was reported by the authors to appear partly convergent and partly personalized.

This receptor was identified in a woman aged 18-29 years who received the yellow fever vaccine. Donor details come from another sample of the same person, matched by shared clones. Sequencing was performed on T cells from blood (PBMCs), unsorted or a sorted subset (not recorded which), taken before or after yellow fever vaccination (not recorded which).

CDR3 sequence: CASSLGGPEAFF. The bases are TGTGCCAGCAGCTTAGGGGGCCCTGAAGCTTTCTTT. The sequence is built from TRBV7-9 and TRBJ1-1; perhaps TRBD1 is the D gene, with 5 bases matching. V drops 1 base and J drops 6 bases, leaving 6 bases in between. The CDR3 goes from the cysteine to the phenylalanine over 12 residues. Just CDR3 DNA is preserved here, 36 bases in frame from base 1. As encoded in the germline V gene (reference sequence), CDR1 is SEHNR while CDR2 is FQNEAQ.